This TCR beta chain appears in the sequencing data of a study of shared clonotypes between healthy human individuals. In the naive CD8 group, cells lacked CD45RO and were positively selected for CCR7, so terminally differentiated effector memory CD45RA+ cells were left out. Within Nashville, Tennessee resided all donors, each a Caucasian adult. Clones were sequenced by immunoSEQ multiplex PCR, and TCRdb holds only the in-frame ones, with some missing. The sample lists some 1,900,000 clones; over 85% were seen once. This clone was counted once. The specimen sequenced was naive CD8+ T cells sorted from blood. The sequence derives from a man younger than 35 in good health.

CDR3 region: CAISGLGLAGAETQYF. The CDR3 nucleotides read TGTGCCATCAGTGGCCTCGGACTAGCGGGGGCGGAGACCCAGTACTTC. The chain has TRBV10-3 and TRBJ2-5, with 13 bases matching TRBD2. V was clipped by 4 bases and J by 5 bases; unmatched bases: 7. CDR3 length: 16 residues. Per germline, CDR1 ENHRY and CDR2 SYGVKD.